This T cell receptor beta chain stems from a study of blood T cell repertoires in COVID-19. Overall study context: Collection of acute and convalescent COVID-19 samples took place in the United States, Italy and Spain. Sample material is recorded as cDNA or gDNA derived from T cells, B-cell-depleted T cells, or PBMCs.

The authors' processing: Estimation of nucleated cell counts relied on the amplification of reference gene primers. TCRdb's copy holds only in-frame clones and misses some; the assay was immunoSEQ multiplex PCR. V, J and clone size are taken as reported in that table, and D and trimming were inferred from the DNA itself. The sample yields tens of thousands of clones, 90% seen once. The germline gives CDR1 SGHNT, CDR2 YENEEA. V was clipped by 1 base and J by 0 bases, with 6 bases between them. CDR3 length equals 15 residues. This TCR was recovered from a man aged 50-59 years with COVID-19, enrolled during active disease. Sequenced: peripheral blood. V and J are TRBV11-3 and TRBJ2-2, with D hard to call. The chain's CDR3 is CASSLAATNTGELFF. Here the CDR3 DNA reads TGTGCCAGCAGCTTAGCCGCTACGAACACCGGGGAGCTGTTTTTT.